This paragraph covers one TCR beta chain sequence. The sample is drawn from a study of shared clonotypes between healthy human individuals. In the study overall: Each donor had three CD4 naive, three CD4 memory, two CD8 naive and one CD8 memory plate.

There were only Caucasian adults among the donors, and all lived in Nashville, Tennessee. Each subset's genomic DNA was shared equally among a number of immunoSEQ plates. Here immunoSEQ multiplex PCR was the method, and the copy in TCRdb shows in-frame clones only, minus some. This sample has about 710,000 clones; around three quarters occur once, and the top ten carry 1.5% to 2%. Deletions cut 5 bases from V and 10 bases from J, with 12 bases between. Germline V lookup: CDR1 SGHNT, CDR2 YENEEA. The CDR3 totals 12 residues. The chain has TRBV11-3 and TRBJ2-1; D is undetermined. The sample consisted of memory CD4+ T cells sorted from blood. Stated subset: CD45RA-negative fraction. The source is a woman aged 25 to 39 in good health. CDR3 residues: CASSPHVGEQFF. The CDR3 DNA is TGTGCCAGCAGCCCGCATGTGGGCGAGCAGTTCTTC.